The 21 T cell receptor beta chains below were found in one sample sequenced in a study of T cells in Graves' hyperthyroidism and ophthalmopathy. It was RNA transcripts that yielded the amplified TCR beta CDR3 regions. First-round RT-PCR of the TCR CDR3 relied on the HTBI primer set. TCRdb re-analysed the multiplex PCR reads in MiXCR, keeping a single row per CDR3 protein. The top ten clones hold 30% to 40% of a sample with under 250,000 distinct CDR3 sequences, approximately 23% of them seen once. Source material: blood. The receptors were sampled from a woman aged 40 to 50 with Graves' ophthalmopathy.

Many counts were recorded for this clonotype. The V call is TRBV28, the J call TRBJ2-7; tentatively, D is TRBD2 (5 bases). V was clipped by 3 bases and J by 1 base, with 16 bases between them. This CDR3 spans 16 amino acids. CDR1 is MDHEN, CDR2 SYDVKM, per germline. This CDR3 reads CASSFPLREESYEQYF. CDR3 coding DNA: TGTGCCAGCAGTTTTCCCCTCCGGGAAGAATCCTACGAGCAGTACTTC.

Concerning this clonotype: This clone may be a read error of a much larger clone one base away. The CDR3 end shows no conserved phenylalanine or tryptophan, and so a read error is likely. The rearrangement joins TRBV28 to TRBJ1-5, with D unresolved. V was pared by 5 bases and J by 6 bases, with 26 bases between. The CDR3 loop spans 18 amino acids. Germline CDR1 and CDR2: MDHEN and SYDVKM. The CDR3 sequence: CASSLPPELVLRGQPQHL. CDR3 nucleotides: TGTGCCAGCAGTCTTCCCCCCGAATTGGTCCTGAGAGGTCAGCCCCAGCATCTT.

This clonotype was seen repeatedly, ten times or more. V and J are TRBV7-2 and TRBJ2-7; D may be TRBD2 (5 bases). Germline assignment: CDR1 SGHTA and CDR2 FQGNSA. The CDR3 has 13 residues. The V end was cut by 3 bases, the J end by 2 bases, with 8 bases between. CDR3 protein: CASSLVTTYEQYF. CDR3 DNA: TGTGCCAGCAGCTTGGTGACTACCTACGAGCAGTACTTC.

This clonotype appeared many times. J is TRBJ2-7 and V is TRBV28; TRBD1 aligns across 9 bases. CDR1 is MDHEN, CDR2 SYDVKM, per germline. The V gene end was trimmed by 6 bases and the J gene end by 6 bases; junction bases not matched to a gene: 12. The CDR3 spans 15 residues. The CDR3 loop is CASSKTVQGAAEQYF. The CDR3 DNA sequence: TGTGCCAGCAGCAAGACCGTACAGGGGGCAGCCGAGCAGTACTTC.

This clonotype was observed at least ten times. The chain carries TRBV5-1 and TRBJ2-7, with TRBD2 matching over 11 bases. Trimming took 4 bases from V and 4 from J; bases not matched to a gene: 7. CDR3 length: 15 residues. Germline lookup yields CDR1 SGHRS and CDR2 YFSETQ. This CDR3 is CASSKGLAATYEQYF. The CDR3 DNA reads TGCGCCAGCAGCAAGGGACTAGCGGCTACATACGAGCAGTACTTC.

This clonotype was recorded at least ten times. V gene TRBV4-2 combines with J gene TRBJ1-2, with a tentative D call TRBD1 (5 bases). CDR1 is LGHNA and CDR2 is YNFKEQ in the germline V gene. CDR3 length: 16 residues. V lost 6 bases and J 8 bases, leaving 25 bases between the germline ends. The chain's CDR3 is CASSPPLVGRIEGYTF. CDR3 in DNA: TGTGCCAGCAGTCCTCCCCTGGTGGGGCGAATAGAGGGCTACACCTTC.

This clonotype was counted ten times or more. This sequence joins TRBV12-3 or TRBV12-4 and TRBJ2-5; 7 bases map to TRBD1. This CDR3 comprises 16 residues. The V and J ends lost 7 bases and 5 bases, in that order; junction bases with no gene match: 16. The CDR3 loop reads CASTLGQETIGETQYF. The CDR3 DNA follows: TGTGCCAGCACTCTAGGACAGGAAACCATCGGGGAGACCCAGTACTTC.

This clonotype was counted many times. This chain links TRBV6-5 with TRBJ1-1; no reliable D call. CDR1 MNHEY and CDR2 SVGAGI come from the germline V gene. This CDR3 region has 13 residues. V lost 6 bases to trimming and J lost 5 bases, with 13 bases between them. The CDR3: CASSAPLETEAFF. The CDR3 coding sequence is TGTGCCAGCAGCGCCCCCCTTGAGACTGAAGCTTTCTTT.

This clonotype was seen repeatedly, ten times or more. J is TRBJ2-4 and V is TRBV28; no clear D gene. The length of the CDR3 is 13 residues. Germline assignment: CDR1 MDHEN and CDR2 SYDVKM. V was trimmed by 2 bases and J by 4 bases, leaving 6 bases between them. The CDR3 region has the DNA TGTGCCAGCAGTTTAGCTATAAAAAACATTCAGTACTTC. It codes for CASSLAIKNIQYF.

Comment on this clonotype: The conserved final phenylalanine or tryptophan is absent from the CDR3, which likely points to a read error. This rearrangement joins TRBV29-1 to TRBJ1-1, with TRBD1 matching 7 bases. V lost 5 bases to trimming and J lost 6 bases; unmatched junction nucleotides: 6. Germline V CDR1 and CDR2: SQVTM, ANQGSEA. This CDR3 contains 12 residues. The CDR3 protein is CSVTGDRPEAFL. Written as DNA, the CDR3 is TGCAGCGTTACAGGGGATAGACCTGAAGCTTTCCTT.

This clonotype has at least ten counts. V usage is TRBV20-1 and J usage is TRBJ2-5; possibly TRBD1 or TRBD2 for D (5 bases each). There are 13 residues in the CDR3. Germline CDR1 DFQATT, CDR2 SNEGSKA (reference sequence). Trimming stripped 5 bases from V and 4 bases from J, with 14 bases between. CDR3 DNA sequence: TGCAGTGCTTCCCCCATGAGGGGAGAGACCCAGTACTTC. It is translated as CSASPMRGETQYF.

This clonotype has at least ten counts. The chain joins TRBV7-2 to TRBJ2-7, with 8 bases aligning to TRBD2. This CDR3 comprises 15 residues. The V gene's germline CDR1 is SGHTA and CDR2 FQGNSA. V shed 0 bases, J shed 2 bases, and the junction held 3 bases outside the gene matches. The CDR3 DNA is TGTGCCAGCAGCTTAGCGGCGGGAGGAACCTACGAGCAGTACTTC. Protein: CASSLAAGGTYEQYF.

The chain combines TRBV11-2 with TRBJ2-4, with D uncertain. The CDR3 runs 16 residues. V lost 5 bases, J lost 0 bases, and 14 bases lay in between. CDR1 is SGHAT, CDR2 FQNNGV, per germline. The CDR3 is CASSAIGGVAKNIQYF. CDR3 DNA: TGTGCCAGCAGCGCAATAGGTGGAGTAGCCAAAAACATTCAGTACTTC.

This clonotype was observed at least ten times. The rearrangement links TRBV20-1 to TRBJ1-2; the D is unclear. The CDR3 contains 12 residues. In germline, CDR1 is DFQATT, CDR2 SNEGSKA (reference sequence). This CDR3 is CSFKRVNYGYTF. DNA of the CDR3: TGCAGCTTCAAGCGGGTAAACTATGGCTACACCTTC.

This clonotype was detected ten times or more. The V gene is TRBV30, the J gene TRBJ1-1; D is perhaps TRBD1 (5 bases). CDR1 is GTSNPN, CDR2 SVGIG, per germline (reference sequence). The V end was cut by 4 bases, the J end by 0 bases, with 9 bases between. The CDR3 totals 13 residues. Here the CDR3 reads CAWMGTLNTEAFF. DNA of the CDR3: TGTGCCTGGATGGGGACGCTGAACACTGAAGCTTTCTTT.

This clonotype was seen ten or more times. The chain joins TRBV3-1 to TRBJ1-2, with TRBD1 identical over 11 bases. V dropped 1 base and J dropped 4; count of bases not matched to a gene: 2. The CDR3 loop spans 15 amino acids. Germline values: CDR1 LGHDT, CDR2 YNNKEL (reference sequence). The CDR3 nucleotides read TGTGCCAGCAGCCAAGGAGGACAGGGGGCCTATGGCTACACCTTC. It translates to CASSQGGQGAYGYTF. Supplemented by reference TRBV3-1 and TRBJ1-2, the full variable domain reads DTAVSQTPKYLVTQMGNDKSIKCEQNLGHDTMYWYKQDSKKFLKIMFSYNNKELIINETVPNRFSPKSPDKAHLNLHINSLELGDSAVYFCASSQGGQGAYGYTFGSGTRLTVV.

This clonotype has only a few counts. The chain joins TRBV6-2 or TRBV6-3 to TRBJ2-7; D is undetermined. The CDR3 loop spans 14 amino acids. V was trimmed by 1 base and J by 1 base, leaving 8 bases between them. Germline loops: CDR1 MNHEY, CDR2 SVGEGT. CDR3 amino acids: CASSYLGPSYEQYF. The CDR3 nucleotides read TGTGCCAGCAGTTACTTGGGCCCATCCTACGAGCAGTACTTC.

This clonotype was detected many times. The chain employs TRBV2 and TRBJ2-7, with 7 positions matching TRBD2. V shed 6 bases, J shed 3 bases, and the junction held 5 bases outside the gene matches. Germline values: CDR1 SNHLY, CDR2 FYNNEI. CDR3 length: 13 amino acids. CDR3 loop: CASRLAVYYEQYF. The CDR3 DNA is TGTGCCAGCAGGCTAGCGGTCTACTACGAGCAGTACTTC.

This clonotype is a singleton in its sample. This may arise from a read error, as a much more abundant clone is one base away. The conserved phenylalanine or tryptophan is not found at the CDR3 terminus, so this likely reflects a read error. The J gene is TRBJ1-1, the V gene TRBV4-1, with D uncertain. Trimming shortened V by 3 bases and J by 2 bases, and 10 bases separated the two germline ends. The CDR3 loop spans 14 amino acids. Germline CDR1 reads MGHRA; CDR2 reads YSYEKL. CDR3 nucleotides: TGCGCCAGCAGCCAGGGCCAGGCCAACACTGAAGCTTTCGTT. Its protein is CASSQGQANTEAFV.

In nucleotides, the CDR3 is TGCAGTGCTAGTAGAGACCAGGGGACCCAGTACTTC. Its translation: CSASRDQGTQYF. The rearrangement links TRBV20-1 to TRBJ2-5, with a possible D match to TRBD1 (5 bases). Germline V gives CDR1 DFQATT, CDR2 SNEGSKA (reference sequence). The CDR3 spans 12 residues. V lost 3 bases and J lost 7, with 12 bases in between.

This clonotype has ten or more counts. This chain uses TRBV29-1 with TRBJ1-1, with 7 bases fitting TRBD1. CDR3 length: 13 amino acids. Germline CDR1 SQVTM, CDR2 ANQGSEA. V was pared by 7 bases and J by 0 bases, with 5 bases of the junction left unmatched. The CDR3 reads CSAGQVLNTEAFF. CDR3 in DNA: TGCAGCGCCGGACAGGTTTTGAACACTGAAGCTTTCTTT.